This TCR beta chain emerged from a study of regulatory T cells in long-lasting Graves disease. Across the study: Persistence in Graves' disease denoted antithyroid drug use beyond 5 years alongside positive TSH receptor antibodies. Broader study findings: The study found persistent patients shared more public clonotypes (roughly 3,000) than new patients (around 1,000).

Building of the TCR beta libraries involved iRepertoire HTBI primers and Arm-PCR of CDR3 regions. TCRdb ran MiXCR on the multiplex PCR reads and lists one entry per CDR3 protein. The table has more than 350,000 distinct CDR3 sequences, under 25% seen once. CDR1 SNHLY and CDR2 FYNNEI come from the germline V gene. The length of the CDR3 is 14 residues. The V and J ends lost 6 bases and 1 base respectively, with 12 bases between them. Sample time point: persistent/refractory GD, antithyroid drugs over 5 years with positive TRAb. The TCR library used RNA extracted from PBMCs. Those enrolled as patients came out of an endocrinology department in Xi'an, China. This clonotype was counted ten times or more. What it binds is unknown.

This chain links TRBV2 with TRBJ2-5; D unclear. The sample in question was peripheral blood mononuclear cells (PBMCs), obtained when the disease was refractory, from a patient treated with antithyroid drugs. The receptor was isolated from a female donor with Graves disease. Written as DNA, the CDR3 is TGTGCCAGCAGCAAAACGGGCCCCCAAGAGACCCAGTACTTC. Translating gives CASSKTGPQETQYF.